This TCR beta chain emerged from a study of blood T cell repertoires in COVID-19. At the level of the study: Acute and convalescent COVID-19 samples came from the United States, Italy and Spain. From T cells, B-cell-depleted T cells, or PBMCs came the material, which was cDNA or gDNA.

From germline, CDR1 is MDHEN and CDR2 SYDVKM. Trimming removed 6 bases from V and 6 bases from J, with 14 bases in between. The CDR3 runs 13 residues. The data were produced by immunoSEQ multiplex PCR, yet TCRdb's version contains in-frame clones alone and is incomplete. This table has more than 85,000 clones, 85% to 95% appearing once. Sequencing input: peripheral blood. The gene calls are TRBV28 and TRBJ1-2; maybe TRBD1 (5 bases). This TCR came from a man aged 55-75 years with acute or convalescent COVID-19. The CDR3 spells CASSPRRVDGYTF. DNA for the CDR3: TGTGCCAGCAGCCCCCGCAGGGTGGATGGCTACACCTTC.